This TCR beta chain was retrieved from a study of beta chain features in type 1 diabetes. Study overall: Age, gender and cell yields were similar between patients and healthy donors. Examination of sorted cells across all samples involved over 85,000,000 cells. Findings and caveats of the study: Type 1 diabetes patients showed a moderate but significant shortening of TCRB CDR3s in all four CD4+ subsets. There was no resolution here of whether HLA type influences TCRB rearrangement.

Sequenced material consisted of expressed TCRB transcripts (all of the isolated RNA was reverse transcribed). The protocol was immunoSEQ multiplex PCR, while the TCRdb copy is restricted to in-frame clones and leaves out a portion. The top ten clones hold around 0.63% of a sample with 130,000 to 150,000 clones, about 9.2% of them seen once. Germline CDR1 is SGHVS and CDR2 is FQNEAQ. Trimming removed 1 base from V and 4 bases from J, with 8 bases in between. CDR3 length equals 13 residues. Of note for this clone: Its antigen remains unidentified.

The chain combines TRBV7-8 with TRBJ2-7, with D unresolved. Sequenced: central memory CD4+ T cells from blood. This TCR was recovered from a man aged 18 to 29 in good health. Here the CDR3 reads CASSLDRRYEQYF. The CDR3 DNA sequence: TGTGCCAGCAGCTTAGACCGCCGGTACGAGCAGTACTTC.